Here is one T cell receptor (beta chain) with its context. Measured with immunoSEQ multiplex PCR; TCRdb has only the in-frame clones, and not every one. The top ten clones hold roughly 3.5% of a sample with 81,000 or so clones, over 80% of them seen once. The sample comes from a study of T cell changes during pregnancy in multiple sclerosis. The CDR3 runs 13 residues. The ends were cut back, 4 bases at V and 4 bases at J, with 11 bases in the middle. Germline CDR1 is SNHLY and CDR2 is FYNNEI. V gene TRBV2 combines with J gene TRBJ2-7; perhaps TRBD2 as D (5 bases). The input for sequencing was PBMCs, taken in the first trimester of pregnancy. This TCR was sampled from a female donor in good health, serving as a control in a pregnancy study. Some clones in this sample may be carry-over from other donors' samples. The CDR3: CASSVPRGYEQYF. CDR3 nucleotide sequence: TGTGCCAGCAGTGTCCCTAGAGGGTACGAGCAGTACTTC.